This T cell receptor beta chain was profiled in a study of immune cell composition in non-small cell lung cancer. CDR3 size: 13 residues. V dropped 1 base and J dropped 2 bases, with 4 bases sitting between them. Per germline, CDR1 MGHDK and CDR2 SYGVNS. The assay was immunoSEQ multiplex PCR, and TCRdb's table has in-frame clones only and misses some. Of nearly 2,500 clones in the sample, about 85% are singletons; the top ten hold roughly 6.9%. This sequence joins TRBV25-1 and TRBJ2-3; D is ambiguous. This receptor was identified in a human donor with non-small cell lung cancer. The sample consisted of lung tumor tissue. The CDR3 loop is CASSESNTDTQYF. The CDR3 DNA follows: TGTGCCAGCAGTGAATCAAACACAGATACGCAGTATTTT.